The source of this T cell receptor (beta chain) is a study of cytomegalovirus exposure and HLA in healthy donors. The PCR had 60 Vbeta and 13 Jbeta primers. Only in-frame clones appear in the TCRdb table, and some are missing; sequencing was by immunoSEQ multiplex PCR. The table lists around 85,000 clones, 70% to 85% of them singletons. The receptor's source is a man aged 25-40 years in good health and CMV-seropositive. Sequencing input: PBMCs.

CDR3: CASREGVKTGELFF. The DNA of the CDR3 is TGCGCCAGCAGGGAAGGGGTTAAGACCGGGGAGCTGTTTTTT. The chain uses TRBV5-1 and TRBJ2-2, with a possible D match to TRBD1 (5 bases). Germline loops: CDR1 SGHRS, CDR2 YFSETQ. The CDR3 has 14 residues. The germline V and J ends were trimmed by 5 bases and 5 bases, with 13 bases remaining between them. Based on the CDR3 plus reference TRBV5-1 and TRBJ2-2, the full variable domain is KAGVTQTPRYLIKTRGQQVTLSCSPISGHRSVSWYQQTPGQGLQFLFEYFSETQRNKGNFPGRFSGRQFSNSRSEMNVSTLELGDSALYLCASREGVKTGELFFGEGSRLTVL.